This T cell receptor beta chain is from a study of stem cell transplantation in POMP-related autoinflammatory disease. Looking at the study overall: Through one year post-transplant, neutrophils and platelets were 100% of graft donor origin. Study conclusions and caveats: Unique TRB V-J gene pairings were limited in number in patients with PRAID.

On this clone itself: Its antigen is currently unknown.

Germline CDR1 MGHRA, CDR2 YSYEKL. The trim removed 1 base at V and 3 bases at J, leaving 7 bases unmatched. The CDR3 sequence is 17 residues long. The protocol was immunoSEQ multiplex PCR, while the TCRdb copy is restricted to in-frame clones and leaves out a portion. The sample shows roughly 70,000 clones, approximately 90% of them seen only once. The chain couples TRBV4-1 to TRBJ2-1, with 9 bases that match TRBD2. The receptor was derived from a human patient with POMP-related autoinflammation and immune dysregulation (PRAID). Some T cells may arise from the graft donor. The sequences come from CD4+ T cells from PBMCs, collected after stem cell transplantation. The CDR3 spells CASSQGRAGGLYNEQFF. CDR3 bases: TGCGCCAGCAGCCAAGGGCGAGCGGGAGGTCTCTACAATGAGCAGTTCTTC.